This TCR beta chain was sequenced in a study of cytomegalovirus exposure and HLA in healthy donors. Study-wide findings and caveats: The authors judged a highly shared variant cluster likely a sequencing artifact. Reportedly, fewer N-insertions than the approximately 700-donor mean appeared in an Asian-associated ancestry cluster in a later analysis.

The sample holds one count of this clone. Its antigen is as yet unknown. Vbeta (60) and Jbeta (13) primers were used in the PCR. The data were produced by immunoSEQ multiplex PCR, yet TCRdb's version contains in-frame clones alone and is incomplete. The sample holds roughly 130,000 clones, nearly 85% seen once. Unmatched junction bases numbered 5, after V lost 4 bases and J lost 3 bases. This CDR3 has 15 residues. The germline V gene encodes CDR1 SGHDT and CDR2 YYEEEE. The sample comprised PBMCs. The clonotype originates from a boy younger than 18 in good health and CMV-seronegative. The rearrangement links TRBV5-6 to TRBJ2-1; 9 nucleotides line up with TRBD1. Here the CDR3 DNA reads TGTGCCAGCAGCCGGACAGGGGTCGGCTACAATGAGCAGTTCTTC. Its translation is CASSRTGVGYNEQFF. The full variable domain, its missing parts supplied by reference TRBV5-6 and TRBJ2-1, is DAGVTQSPTHLIKTRGQQVTLRCSPKSGHDTVSWYQQALGQGPQFIFQYYEEEERQRGNFPDRFSGHQFPNYSSELNVNALLLGDSALYLCASSRTGVGYNEQFFGPGTRLTVL.